The T cell receptor beta chain under discussion was sequenced for a study of shared clonotypes between healthy human individuals. Naive-designated CD8 cells lacked CD45RO, were positively enriched for CCR7, and omitted terminally differentiated effector memory CD45RA+ cells. Profiling relied on immunoSEQ multiplex PCR, and the TCRdb table lists in-frame clones only, not all of them. The sample shows around 580,000 clones, about 98% of them seen only once. Germline lookup yields CDR1 SEHNR and CDR2 FQNEAQ (reference sequence). The CDR3 contains 16 residues. Trimming stripped 5 bases from V and 4 bases from J, with 19 bases between. This clone appeared once.

This sequence joins TRBV7-9 and TRBJ2-3, with D tentatively TRBD2 (6 bases). The clonotype comes from a man aged 25-45 years in good health. The sequenced material came from naive CD8+ T cells sorted from blood. CDR3 DNA sequence: TGTGCCAGCAGCCCTTCGGGACTTTCCCGGTCAGATACGCAGTATTTT. Amino acids: CASSPSGLSRSDTQYF.